This TCR beta chain was documented in a study of cytomegalovirus exposure and HLA in healthy donors. J gave up 2 bases and V 6 bases, and 7 bases lay outside the gene matches. Germline CDR1 is MGHDK and CDR2 is SYGVNS. The CDR3 length is 15 residues. The assay was immunoSEQ multiplex PCR, and TCRdb's table has in-frame clones only and misses some. This table has around 150,000 clones, almost 85% appearing once. Study-level findings and limits: Cytomegalovirus-associated TCR beta chains were listed, numbering some 150.

This clone appeared once. Antigen: not known. The sequence came from a man aged 25 to 40 in good health and CMV-seropositive. The sequenced sample was PBMCs. The chain is built from TRBV25-1 and TRBJ2-4, with 7 bases identical to TRBD1. The CDR3 coding sequence is TGTGCCAGCAGCGAGCCGACAGGGTCCAAAAACATTCAGTACTTC. As protein: CASSEPTGSKNIQYF.